A selection of T cell receptor beta chains follows, all from one sample in a study of shared clonotypes between healthy human individuals. Profiled with immunoSEQ multiplex PCR; TCRdb holds only in-frame clones, not every one. The table shows hundreds of thousands of clones, with around 76% occurring only once. The sequencing sample was made of PBMCs. These TCRs come from a woman aged 40 to 49 in good health. Some clones in this sample may be carry-over from other donors' samples. The CDR3 runs from the conserved cysteine through the conserved F or W. The D gene is left open where the match is weak. Size tells how often a clone was seen (once, few, many) or the class of an expanded clone, and some rows leave it out.

j_call v_call d_call cdr3_length clone_size cdr3_aa cdr3_nt
TRBJ2-2 TRBV12-5 TRBD2 19 . CASGLVWGLAGASTGELFF TGTGCTAGTGGTTTGGTATGGGGACTTGCGGGAGCCTCAACCGGGGAGCTGTTTTTT
TRBJ1-1 TRBV18 . 13 . CASSPGARAEAFF TGTGCCAGCTCTCCAGGGGCGAGGGCTGAAGCTTTCTTT
TRBJ2-1 TRBV5-5 . 15 many CASSPFLPSYNEQFF TGTGCCAGCAGCCCATTCTTACCCTCCTACAATGAGCAGTTCTTC
TRBJ2-1 TRBV28 TRBD2 15 once CASSRGGSSYNEQFF TGTGCCAGCAGTAGAGGCGGGAGTTCCTACAATGAGCAGTTCTTC
TRBJ1-2 TRBV25-1 . 14 . CASSRADANYGYTF TGTGCCAGCAGTAGGGCAGACGCTAACTATGGCTACACCTTC
TRBJ2-1 TRBV2 TRBD2 14 . CASSRLAGINEQFF TGTGCCAGCAGTAGATTAGCGGGGATCAATGAGCAGTTCTTC
TRBJ2-1 TRBV2 TRBD1 13 . CASRQGDYNEQFF TGTGCCAGCAGGCAGGGGGACTACAATGAGCAGTTCTTC
TRBJ1-6 TRBV5-1 . 12 . CASSLRYSPLHF TGCGCCAGCAGCTTGAGATATTCACCCCTCCACTTT
TRBJ1-6 TRBV2 . 15 . CASSSLGSKSSPLHF TGTGCCAGCAGTTCTTTGGGTTCGAAAAGTTCACCCCTCCACTTT
TRBJ2-7 TRBV7-9 . 15 once CASSSDLAQAYEQYF TGTGCCAGCAGCTCTGACTTAGCGCAGGCCTACGAGCAGTACTTC
TRBJ2-7 TRBV6-1 . 18 . CASSEVLPGWDQTYEQYF TGTGCCAGCAGTGAAGTGTTGCCCGGGTGGGACCAAACCTACGAGCAGTACTTC
TRBJ2-1 TRBV19 . 14 . CASSPVGFNNEQFF TGTGCCAGTAGTCCCGTCGGATTTAACAATGAGCAGTTCTTC
TRBJ2-7 TRBV7-2 . 14 once CASSLDRQVLQQYF TGTGCCAGCAGCTTAGATAGGCAGGTATTACAGCAGTACTTC
TRBJ2-2 TRBV2 . 11 . CASTNTGELFF TGTGCCAGCACGAACACCGGGGAGCTGTTTTTT
TRBJ2-1 TRBV12-2 . 17 . CASRRIEGLAVYNEQFF TGTGCAAGTCGCCGAATCGAAGGACTAGCGGTGTACAATGAGCAGTTCTTC
TRBJ2-2 TRBV11-2 TRBD1 17 . CASSSRDRALHTGELFF TGTGCCAGCAGCTCCCGGGACAGGGCCCTTCATACCGGGGAGCTGTTTTTT
TRBJ2-5 TRBV10-1 . 13 . CASSDEAEETQYF TGCGCCAGCAGCGACGAGGCGGAAGAGACCCAGTACTTC
TRBJ2-1 TRBV28 TRBD2 14 . CASSLTSAYNEQFF TGTGCCAGCAGTTTAACTAGCGCCTACAATGAGCAGTTCTTC
TRBJ2-7 TRBV2 . 14 . CASSPLVGNYEQYF TGTGCCAGCAGTCCCTTGGTGGGAAACTACGAGCAGTACTTC
TRBJ2-3 TRBV2 TRBD1 16 . CASSDIGRGSTDTQYF TGTGCCAGCAGTGATATCGGCAGGGGGAGCACAGATACGCAGTATTTT
TRBJ2-7 TRBV7-9 TRBD2 15 . CASSLGLAEIYEQYF TGTGCCAGCAGCTTAGGACTAGCGGAGATCTACGAGCAGTACTTC
TRBJ2-7 TRBV4-1 . 17 once CASSQFIRSQRGYEQYF TGCGCCAGCAGCCAATTTATTCGGTCTCAGAGGGGCTACGAGCAGTACTTC
TRBJ2-4 TRBV28 . 16 once CASSPPTGGWKNIQYF TGTGCCAGCAGTCCCCCGACAGGAGGTTGGAAAAACATTCAGTACTTC
TRBJ2-1 TRBV10-3 . 24 . CAISESQGVWSERQIKRLYNEQFF TGTGCCATCAGTGAGTCGCAAGGGGTTTGGTCCGAACGACAAATTAAAAGATTATACAATGAGCAGTTCTTC
TRBJ1-5 TRBV15 TRBD1 15 once CATSREGQGGQPQHF TGTGCCACCAGCAGAGAGGGACAGGGCGGTCAGCCCCAGCATTTT
TRBJ1-1 TRBV5-1 . 14 . CASSLPGSFTEAFF TGCGCCAGCAGCCTACCCGGGAGTTTCACTGAAGCTTTCTTT
TRBJ2-7 TRBV27 . 15 . CASSIGTDSSYEQYF TGTGCCAGCAGTATAGGGACGGATAGCTCCTACGAGCAGTACTTC
TRBJ1-1 TRBV29-1 . 11 . CSATVNTEAFF TGCAGCGCGACAGTGAACACTGAAGCTTTCTTT
TRBJ2-1 TRBV11-2 TRBD2 14 . CASTSGRGHNEQFF TGTGCCAGTACTAGCGGGAGGGGCCACAATGAGCAGTTCTTC
TRBJ1-5 TRBV11-2 . 13 . CASSFQVNQPQHF TGTGCCAGCAGCTTCCAGGTCAATCAGCCCCAGCATTTT
TRBJ2-7 TRBV18 TRBD1 14 . CASSPGTGSYEQYF TGTGCCAGCTCACCTGGGACAGGATCCTACGAGCAGTACTTC
TRBJ2-7 TRBV28 . 14 . CASSRTATNYEQYF TGTGCCAGCAGTCGAACGGCCACCAACTACGAGCAGTACTTC
TRBJ2-7 TRBV4-3 . 16 . CASSQEEGGGFHEQYF TGCGCCAGCAGCCAAGAAGAGGGGGGAGGGTTTCACGAGCAGTACTTC
TRBJ1-3 TRBV6-1 . 17 . CASSESKGGYYGNTIYF TGTGCCAGCAGTGAGTCCAAGGGAGGCTATTACGGAAACACCATATATTTT
TRBJ2-5 TRBV4-1 . 14 once CASSQERGAETQYF TGCGCCAGCAGCCAAGAGCGGGGCGCCGAGACCCAGTACTTC
TRBJ2-5 TRBV7-5 . 16 . CARSLARASLQETQYF TGTGCCAGAAGCTTAGCTAGGGCTAGCCTACAAGAGACCCAGTACTTC
TRBJ2-7 TRBV7-2 TRBD2 15 . CASSLGPGGSYEQYF TGTGCCAGCAGCTTAGGACCGGGAGGCTCCTACGAGCAGTACTTC
TRBJ2-7 TRBV5-4 . 12 . CASSLDLGTGIF TGTGCCAGCAGCTTGGATTTGGGGACCGGGATCTTC
TRBJ2-7 TRBV5-1 TRBD2 14 once CASSIPTSGSGQYF TGCGCCAGCAGCATACCGACTAGCGGGAGTGGGCAGTACTTC
TRBJ1-1 TRBV5-6 . 13 . CASSLSQYTEAFF TGTGCCAGCAGCTTATCTCAATACACTGAAGCTTTCTTT
TRBJ2-3 TRBV2 TRBD2 15 . CASSPRGGARDTQYF TGTGCCAGCAGTCCCCGCGGGGGGGCAAGGGATACGCAGTATTTT